These T cell receptor beta chains were read from a single sample in a study of blood T cell repertoires in COVID-19. Method: immunoSEQ multiplex PCR; TCRdb's copy keeps in-frame clones and lacks some. The data show about 170,000 clones, 86% seen once. The sequenced sample was peripheral blood. Receptors originate from a man aged 45-65 years with active or convalescent COVID-19. CDR3s include the opening cysteine and the closing phenylalanine or tryptophan. The D gene is left open where the match is weak. Size values are once, few and many counts, or a class for expanded clones, and some rows have none.

clone size,V gene,J gene,D gene,CDR3 DNA,CDR3 protein
few,TRBV6-1,TRBJ2-3,.,TGTGCCAGCAGTGAAAGGAGCGGGAGCACAGATACGCAGTATTTT,CASSERSGSTDTQYF
.,TRBV5-6,TRBJ2-7,.,TGTGCCAGCAGCCTGGATGTGTTGAGCGAGCAGTACTTC,CASSLDVLSEQYF
.,TRBV24-1,TRBJ2-5,.,TGTGCCACCAGTGATCCCCGGTCGGCAGGGGAGACCCAGTACTTC,CATSDPRSAGETQYF
many,TRBV7-2,TRBJ1-4,.,TGTGCCAGCAGGGCCCAGGGGATAGCTAATGAAAAACTGTTTTTT,CASRAQGIANEKLFF
.,TRBV6-1,TRBJ2-2,.,TGTGCCAGCAGTGAAAGCAGGGTTGTAGACACCGGGGAGCTGTTTTTT,CASSESRVVDTGELFF
.,TRBV7-2,TRBJ1-1,.,TGTGCCAGCAGCTTAACTCTGAACACTGAAGCTTTCTTT,CASSLTLNTEAFF
.,TRBV11-2,TRBJ2-5,TRBD1,TGTGCCAGCAGCTTCGGTCCGGGACAGGGGCTAGAAAAGACCCAGTACTTC,CASSFGPGQGLEKTQYF
once,TRBV7-9,TRBJ1-2,TRBD1,TGTGCCAGCAGCGGACAGATAAGAGGACAGGGAGGGTATGGCTACACCTTC,CASSGQIRGQGGYGYTF
.,TRBV6-5,TRBJ1-3,.,TGTGCCAGCAGTTTGGGACAAAGAAACACCATATATTTT,CASSLGQRNTIYF
.,TRBV24-1,TRBJ1-2,.,TGTGCCACCAGTTACGGACTTAACTATGGCTACACCTTC,CATSYGLNYGYTF
few,TRBV5-4,TRBJ1-6,TRBD1,TGTGCCAGCAGCTTGGCCACAGGGGGCATATCACCCCTCCACTTT,CASSLATGGISPLHF
.,TRBV4-3,TRBJ1-2,.,TGCGCCAGCAGCCAAGATTTTCTAAACAACTATGGCTACACCTTC,CASSQDFLNNYGYTF
.,TRBV4-1,TRBJ2-7,TRBD1,TGCGCCAGCCTACGACAGGGGCAGGAGTACTTC,CASLRQGQEYF
few,TRBV11-3,TRBJ2-4,.,TGTGCCAGCAGCTTATCACCGGGAGCCAAAAACATTCAGTACTTC,CASSLSPGAKNIQYF
.,TRBV20-1,TRBJ1-5,TRBD1,TGCAGTGCTAGTCTGGGACAGGGGAATCAGCCCCAGCATTTT,CSASLGQGNQPQHF
once,TRBV19,TRBJ2-4,.,TGTGCCAGTAGTATGGCCGGGGTAGCCAAAAACATTCAGTACTTC,CASSMAGVAKNIQYF
few,TRBV6-2/TRBV6-3,TRBJ1-1,.,TGTGCCAGCAGTTACTGGGGACAGAACACTGAAGCTTTCTTT,CASSYWGQNTEAFF
.,TRBV19,TRBJ2-1,TRBD2,TGTGCCAGTAGGCCATCCACTAGCGGGGGGGCCAATGAGCAGTTCTTC,CASRPSTSGGANEQFF
once,TRBV7-9,TRBJ1-4,.,TGTGCCAGCAGCTCTCAACGGGGAGGTGAAAAACTGTTTTTT,CASSSQRGGEKLFF
.,TRBV6-5,TRBJ2-5,.,TGTGCCAGCAGGCCCCGTGGGAGGGAGACCCAGTACTTC,CASRPRGRETQYF
.,TRBV5-1,TRBJ1-3,TRBD1,TGCGCCAGCAGCCGGGACAGCATCTCCTCTGGAAACACCATATATTTT,CASSRDSISSGNTIYF
.,TRBV28,TRBJ1-3,TRBD1,TGTGCCAGCAGTTTAGTGGACAGGGGTGGAAACACCATATATTTT,CASSLVDRGGNTIYF
few,TRBV10-3,TRBJ1-4,.,TGTGCCATCAGTGAGACAGGTGAAAAACTGTTTTTT,CAISETGEKLFF
once,TRBV7-9,TRBJ1-1,.,TGTGCCAGCAGCTTACTTCCGGTAAGCACTGAAGCTTTCTTT,CASSLLPVSTEAFF
.,TRBV19,TRBJ2-2,TRBD2,TGTGCCAGTAGTATTTTGACTAGCGGGAGGATCAATACCGGGGAGCTGTTTTTT,CASSILTSGRINTGELFF
.,TRBV7-2,TRBJ2-4,TRBD2,TGTGCCAGCAGCTTAGAGGGACTAGCGGGGGGTTCAGCCAAAAACATTCAGTACTTC,CASSLEGLAGGSAKNIQYF
.,TRBV2,TRBJ2-7,TRBD1,TGTGCCAGCAGGGGGGACAGTTACGAGCAGTACTTC,CASRGDSYEQYF
once,TRBV10-3,TRBJ1-2,TRBD1,TGTGCCATCAGTGAGTCCCCCCCAACAGGGGGCGGGGGGAGCTACACCTTC,CAISESPPTGGGGSYTF
.,TRBV28,TRBJ2-5,TRBD1,TGTGCCAGCAGACCGACAGGGGCCCAGGGGACCCAGTACTTC,CASRPTGAQGTQYF
.,TRBV12-3/TRBV12-4,TRBJ2-2,.,TGTGCCAGCTACGCAGGAGGGGCCGGGGAGCTGTTTTTT,CASYAGGAGELFF
.,TRBV6-1,TRBJ2-1,TRBD1,TGTGCCAGCAGTGAATTGTTCGGGACAGACTCCTATAGGGAGCAGTTCTTC,CASSELFGTDSYREQFF
.,TRBV5-5,TRBJ1-2,.,TGTGCCAGCAGCTTGCCGGGGATCTATGGCTACACCTTC,CASSLPGIYGYTF
.,TRBV7-3,TRBJ1-1,.,TGTGCCAGCAGCTTGATGAGGACACTACCAAGGGGAACTGAAGCTTTCTTT,CASSLMRTLPRGTEAFF
.,TRBV5-4,TRBJ2-2,TRBD2,TGTGCCAGCAGACTTAGCGGGAGGACGTACACCGGGGAGCTGTTTTTT,CASRLSGRTYTGELFF